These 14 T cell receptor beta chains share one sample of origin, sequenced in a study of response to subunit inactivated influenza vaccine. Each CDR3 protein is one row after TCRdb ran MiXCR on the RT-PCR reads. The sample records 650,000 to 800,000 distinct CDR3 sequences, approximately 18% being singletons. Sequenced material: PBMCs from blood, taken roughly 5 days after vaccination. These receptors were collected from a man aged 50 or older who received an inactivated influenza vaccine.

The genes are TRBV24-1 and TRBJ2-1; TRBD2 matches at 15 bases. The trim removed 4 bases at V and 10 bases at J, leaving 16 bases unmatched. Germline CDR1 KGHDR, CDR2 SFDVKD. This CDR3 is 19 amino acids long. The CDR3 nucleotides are TGTGCCACCAGTGACTCGGGACTAGCGGGAGGCCCCCGGAACGGAGAGCAGTTCTTC. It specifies CATSDSGLAGGPRNGEQFF.

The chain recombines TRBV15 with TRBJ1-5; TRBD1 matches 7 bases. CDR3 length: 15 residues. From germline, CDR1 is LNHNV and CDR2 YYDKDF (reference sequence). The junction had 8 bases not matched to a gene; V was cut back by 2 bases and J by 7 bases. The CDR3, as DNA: TGTGCCACCAGCAGATCTTCTTTGGGACAGCAGCCCCAGCATTTT. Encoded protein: CATSRSSLGQQPQHF.

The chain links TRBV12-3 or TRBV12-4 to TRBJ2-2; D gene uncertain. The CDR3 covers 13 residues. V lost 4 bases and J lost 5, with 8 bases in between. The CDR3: CASSSHGTGELFF. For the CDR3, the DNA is TGTGCCAGCAGTTCCCACGGAACCGGGGAGCTGTTTTTT.

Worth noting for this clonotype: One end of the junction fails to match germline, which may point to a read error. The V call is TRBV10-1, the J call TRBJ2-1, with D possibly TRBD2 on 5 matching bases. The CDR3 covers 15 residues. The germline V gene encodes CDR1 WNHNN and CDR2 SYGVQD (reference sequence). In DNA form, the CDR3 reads TGCACCAGCAGTGAGTCTGGGGTAGGAGGCAATGAGCAGTTCTTC. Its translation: CTSSESGVGGNEQFF.

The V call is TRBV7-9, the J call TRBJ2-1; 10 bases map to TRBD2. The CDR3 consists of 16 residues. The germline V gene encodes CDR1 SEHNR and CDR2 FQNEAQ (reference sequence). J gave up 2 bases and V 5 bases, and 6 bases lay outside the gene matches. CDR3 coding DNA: TGTGCCAGCAGCCACAGCGGGAGGGTCACCTACAATGAGCAGTTCTTC. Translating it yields CASSHSGRVTYNEQFF.

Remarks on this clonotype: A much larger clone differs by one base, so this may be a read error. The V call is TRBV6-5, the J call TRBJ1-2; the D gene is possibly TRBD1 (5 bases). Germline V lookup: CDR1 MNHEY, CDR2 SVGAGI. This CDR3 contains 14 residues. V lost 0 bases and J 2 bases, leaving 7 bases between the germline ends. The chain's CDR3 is CASSYSKGNYGYTF. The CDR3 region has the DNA TGTGCCAGCAGTTACTCGAAGGGGAACTATGGCTACACCTTC.

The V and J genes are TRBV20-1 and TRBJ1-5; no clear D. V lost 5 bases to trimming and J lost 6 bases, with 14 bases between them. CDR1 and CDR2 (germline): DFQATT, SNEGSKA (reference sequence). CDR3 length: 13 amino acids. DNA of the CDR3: TGCAGTGCTGAATCTTACGCGGGTCAGCCCCAGCATTTT. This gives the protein CSAESYAGQPQHF.

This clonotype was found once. The CDR3 loop is CASSYNSGGAREQFF. CDR3 bases: TGTGCCAGCAGTTATAATAGCGGGGGGGCCCGGGAGCAGTTCTTC. The rearrangement uses TRBV6-5 and TRBJ2-1; 11 bases match TRBD2. The CDR3 runs 15 residues. Germline V gives CDR1 MNHEY, CDR2 SVGAGI. With 3 bases clipped from V and 10 bases from J, the junction kept 8 bases outside the gene matches.

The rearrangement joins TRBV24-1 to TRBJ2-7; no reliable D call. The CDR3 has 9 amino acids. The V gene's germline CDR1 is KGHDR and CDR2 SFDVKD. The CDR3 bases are TGTGCCACCAGTTTCTACGGTCGGGTC. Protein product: CATSFYGRV.

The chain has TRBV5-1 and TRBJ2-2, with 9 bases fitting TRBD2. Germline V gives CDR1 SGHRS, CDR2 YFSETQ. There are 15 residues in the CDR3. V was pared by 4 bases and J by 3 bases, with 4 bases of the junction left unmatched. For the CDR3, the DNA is TGCGCCAGCAGCATTAGCGGGAGTTACACCGGGGAGCTGTTTTTT. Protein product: CASSISGSYTGELFF.

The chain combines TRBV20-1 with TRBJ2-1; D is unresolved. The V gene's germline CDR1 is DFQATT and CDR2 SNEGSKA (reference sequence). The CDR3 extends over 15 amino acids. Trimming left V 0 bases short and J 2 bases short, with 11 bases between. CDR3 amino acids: CSARESAGAYNEQFF. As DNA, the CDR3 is TGCAGTGCTAGAGAGTCGGCAGGAGCCTACAATGAGCAGTTCTTC.

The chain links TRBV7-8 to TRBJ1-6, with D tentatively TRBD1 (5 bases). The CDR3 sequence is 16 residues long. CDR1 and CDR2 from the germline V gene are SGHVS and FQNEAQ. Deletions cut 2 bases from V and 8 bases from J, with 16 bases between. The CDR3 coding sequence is TGTGCCAGCAGCTTATTCCCACCAGGGAGGGATTCACCCCTCCACTTT. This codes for CASSLFPPGRDSPLHF.

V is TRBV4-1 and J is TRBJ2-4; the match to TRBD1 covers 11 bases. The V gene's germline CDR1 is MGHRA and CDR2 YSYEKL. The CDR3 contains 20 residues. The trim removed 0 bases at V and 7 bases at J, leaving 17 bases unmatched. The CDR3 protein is CASSQDFLFFRTGGMNIQYF. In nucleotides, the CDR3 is TGCGCCAGCAGCCAAGATTTCCTCTTCTTTCGGACAGGGGGCATGAACATTCAGTACTTC.

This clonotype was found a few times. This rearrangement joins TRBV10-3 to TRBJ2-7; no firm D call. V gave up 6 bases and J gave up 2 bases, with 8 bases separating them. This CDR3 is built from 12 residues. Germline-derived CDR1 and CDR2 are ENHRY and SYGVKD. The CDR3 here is CAISQGPYEQYF. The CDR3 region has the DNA TGTGCCATCAGCCAAGGACCCTACGAGCAGTACTTC.